This T cell receptor (beta chain) was sequenced for a study of T-cell memory formation after mild COVID-19. The study, taken as a whole, reports: Cross-reactive memory appears to have joined, as suggested by some responding clones showing up in pre-infection memory.

TCRdb analysed the 5' RACE reads with MiXCR anew, one entry per CDR3 protein. The sample contains about 470,000 distinct CDR3 sequences, around a quarter of which appear only once. A word on this clonotype: Its antigen is not known.

Between the trimmed V and J ends, which lost 2 bases and 1 base, there was a span of 14 bases. Germline V lookup: CDR1 KGHSY, CDR2 FQNENV. The CDR3 has 16 residues. The rearrangement uses TRBV16 and TRBJ2-5, with D maybe TRBD2 (5 bases). This TCR was sampled from an adult woman who had mild COVID-19 (a few samples of this study predate the infection). Cell type and time point are not known. Sequenced input: PBMCs or a T cell subset sorted from them (not recorded which). The CDR3 loop reads CASSQPPPGSQETQYF. CDR3 in DNA: TGTGCCAGCAGCCAACCCCCGCCGGGGTCCCAAGAGACCCAGTACTTC.